What follows are 2 T cell receptor beta chains derived from one specimen sequenced in a study of PD-1 blockade in classical Hodgkin lymphoma (dated by TCRdb to about 2020). The time point label on this specimen signifies: cycle 4 day 1 (C4D1), after 6 weeks of nivolumab. Every trial patient had relapsed following autologous stem cell transplantation, and prior brentuximab vedotin exposure was what differed among cohorts A, B and C. Magnetic negative selection with a Miltenyi CD4+ T cell isolation kit was used to purify CD4+ T cells from thawed PBMCs. The library came from the immunoSEQ multiplex PCR assay. Sourced from immuneACCESS, this table was stored by TCRdb with only in-frame sequences that have V and J called. A share of the clones is absent; for the studies checked, an unresolved V gene accounts for under half, and the remainder has no known explanation. The table for this sample lists about 18,000 clones; over 65% of them were counted only once. The ten largest clones capture roughly 2.6% of the sample.

Sequencing used CD4+ T cells from blood, obtained before the fourth cycle of nivolumab. These receptors originate from a human donor with classical Hodgkin lymphoma.

The chain carries TRBV25-1 and TRBJ2-1; 12 bases map to TRBD2. After removal of 6 bases from V and 10 bases from J, the junction contained 10 bases not matched to a gene. This CDR3 contains 15 residues. The germline V gene encodes CDR1 MGHDK and CDR2 SYGVNS. The CDR3 DNA is TGTGCCAGCAGCCCCAACGGGCTAGCGGGGGGGGAGCAGTTCTTC. Translating gives CASSPNGLAGGEQFF.

The chain has TRBV19 and TRBJ1-5; 9 bases are shared with TRBD1. The CDR3 consists of 12 residues. Trimming cost V 9 bases and J 7 bases; bases outside gene matches: 4. Germline lookup yields CDR1 LNHDA and CDR2 SQIVND (reference sequence). The CDR3 bases are TGTGCCAGCAGACAGGGGGGCCAGCCCCAGCATTTT. Its protein product is CASRQGGQPQHF.